What follows are 19 T cell receptor beta chains derived from one specimen sequenced in a study of shared clonotypes between healthy human individuals. The method was immunoSEQ multiplex PCR; TCRdb's version includes in-frame clones alone and lacks a portion of them. Among about 2 million clones, 90% to 95% were seen once, and the ten largest hold 0.1% to 0.15%. The sample was naive CD4+ T cells sorted from blood. Noted subset: CD45RA+ positively selected. The receptors come from a man aged 18 to 29 in good health.

This CDR3 reads CASSLEDGAPLHF. In nucleotides, the CDR3 is TGTGCCAGCAGCTTAGAGGACGGGGCACCCCTCCACTTT. The rearrangement uses TRBV7-2 and TRBJ1-6; the D is unclear. Germline CDR1 is SGHTA and CDR2 is FQGNSA. The CDR3 loop spans 13 amino acids. V lost 1 base and J 11 bases, leaving 9 bases between the germline ends.

The chain links TRBV5-1 to TRBJ2-3; 8 positions agree with TRBD2. The CDR3 has 16 residues. The germline V gene encodes CDR1 SGHRS and CDR2 YFSETQ. Trimming removed 3 bases from V and 0 bases from J; junction bases left unmatched: 6. CDR3 residues: CASSSIAGSSTDTQYF. In nucleotides, the CDR3 is TGCGCCAGCAGCTCGATAGCGGGGTCTAGCACAGATACGCAGTATTTT.

The rearrangement links TRBV30 to TRBJ2-7; 9 bases are a match to TRBD1. The CDR3 totals 14 residues. Germline trimming cut 4 bases from V and 2 bases from J; bases unmatched to any gene: 6. The V gene's germline CDR1 is GTSNPN and CDR2 SVGIG (reference sequence). The CDR3 DNA is TGTGCCTGGACTGGGACAGGGACTCCCTACGAGCAGTACTTC. Residues: CAWTGTGTPYEQYF.

J is TRBJ2-6 and V is TRBV30; D not resolved. Trimming took 5 bases from V and 2 from J, leaving 1 base between them. The CDR3 contains 11 residues. Germline V gene sequence: CDR1 GTSNPN, CDR2 SVGIG (reference sequence). Here the CDR3 reads CAWAGANVLTF. Written as DNA, the CDR3 is TGTGCCTGGGCTGGGGCCAACGTCCTGACTTTC.

This clone was seen only once. The CDR3 protein is CSVSAPNTGELFF. CDR3 nucleotide sequence: TGCAGCGTTTCAGCCCCGAACACCGGGGAGCTGTTTTTT. The chain links TRBV29-1 to TRBJ2-2; D remains ambiguous. The V gene lost 5 bases and the J gene lost 0 bases, with 7 bases spanning the gap. There are 13 residues in the CDR3. In germline, CDR1 is SQVTM, CDR2 ANQGSEA.

This chain links TRBV6-6 with TRBJ2-5; D is perhaps TRBD1 (5 bases). Per the germline V gene, CDR1 is MNHNY and CDR2 is SVGAGI (reference sequence). Trimming pared 4 bases from V and 4 bases from J, leaving 10 bases between. There are 13 residues in the CDR3. CDR3 amino acids: CASSLRGGETQYF. DNA for the CDR3: TGTGCCAGCAGTTTAAGGGGCGGAGAGACCCAGTACTTC.

V gene TRBV4-1 combines with J gene TRBJ2-3; 13 bases match TRBD2. V lost 0 bases, J lost 6 bases, and 9 bases stayed unmatched. This CDR3 has 18 amino acids. Germline lookup yields CDR1 MGHRA and CDR2 YSYEKL. CDR3 sequence reads: CASSQDSTSGGALDTQYF. The CDR3 nucleotides are TGCGCCAGCAGCCAAGATTCCACTAGCGGGGGGGCCTTGGATACGCAGTATTTT.

In this sample, this clone turned up once. The V call is TRBV11-3, the J call TRBJ1-2, with 9 nucleotides matching TRBD1. After removal of 5 bases from V and 8 bases from J, the junction contained 12 bases not matched to a gene. The CDR3 consists of 15 residues. Germline CDR1 SGHNT, CDR2 YENEEA. CDR3 protein: CASSPIPGQGKGYTF. Written as DNA, the CDR3 is TGTGCCAGCAGCCCGATACCGGGACAGGGTAAAGGCTACACCTTC.

The V call is TRBV2, the J call TRBJ2-3; 12 nucleotides line up with TRBD2. The V and J ends lost 6 bases and 6 bases, in that order; junction bases with no gene match: 7. Germline V gives CDR1 SNHLY, CDR2 FYNNEI. The CDR3 has 15 residues. The CDR3 DNA reads TGTGCCAGCAGCCAGACTAGCGGGGGCTGGGATACGCAGTATTTT. Its protein is CASSQTSGGWDTQYF. The whole variable domain, filled in from reference TRBV2 and TRBJ2-3, reads EPEVTQTPSHQVTQMGQEVILRCVPISNHLYFYWYRQILGQKVEFLVSFYNNEISEKSEIFDDQFSVERPDGSNFTLKIRSTKLEDSAMYFCASSQTSGGWDTQYFGPGTRLTVL.

The rearrangement links TRBV30 to TRBJ1-1, with unresolved D. Germline CDR1 is GTSNPN and CDR2 is SVGIG (reference sequence). This CDR3 has 17 residues. V was pared by 5 bases and J by 1 base, with 23 bases between. The CDR3 sequence is CAWAAAEPGRKNTEAFF. CDR3 nucleotides: TGTGCCTGGGCGGCGGCGGAACCGGGCCGCAAGAACACTGAAGCTTTCTTT.

The genes are TRBV10-1 and TRBJ2-7; 9 nucleotides align to TRBD2. The CDR3 has 20 residues. Germline V gene data show CDR1 as WNHNN and CDR2 as SYGVQD (reference sequence). With V trimmed by 2 bases and J by 4 bases, 21 bases remained unmatched. CDR3 amino acids: CASSEVRLAGQLTVGYEQYF. The DNA for the CDR3 is TGCGCCAGCAGTGAGGTCCGTCTAGCGGGACAGCTGACCGTCGGATACGAGCAGTACTTC.

In regard to this clone: Other DNA sequences of this sample code for an identical CDR3. The V call is TRBV7-8, the J call TRBJ1-2; D unresolved. CDR1 and CDR2 from the germline V gene are SGHVS and FQNEAQ. The CDR3 extends over 14 amino acids. The V end lost 2 bases, the J end lost 0 bases, and 7 bases lay between the germline ends. The CDR3 nucleotides read TGTGCCAGCAGCTTAACGGGAACTAACTATGGCTACACCTTC. This gives the protein CASSLTGTNYGYTF.

The rearrangement links TRBV2 to TRBJ2-3, with TRBD1 identical over 10 bases. CDR1 is SNHLY, CDR2 FYNNEI, per germline. The V and J ends lost 7 bases and 3 bases, in that order; junction bases with no gene match: 7. The CDR3 totals 15 residues. The CDR3, as DNA: TGTGCCAGCACTCGGGGGGGACAGGGGACAGATACGCAGTATTTT. Translated: CASTRGGQGTDTQYF.

The J gene is TRBJ2-7, the V gene TRBV9; 9 positions match TRBD2. This CDR3 contains 15 residues. Germline V CDR1 and CDR2: SGDLS, YYNGEE. The V and J ends lost 0 bases and 2 bases, in that order; junction bases with no gene match: 3. CDR3 DNA sequence: TGTGCCAGCAGCGTAGCTAGCGGGGTTACCTACGAGCAGTACTTC. Its translation: CASSVASGVTYEQYF.

This chain joins TRBV4-2 and TRBJ2-5; a weak D match, TRBD1 (6 bases). CDR3 length: 13 amino acids. Germline V gene lookup returns CDR1 LGHNA and CDR2 YNFKEQ. V was clipped by 4 bases and J by 4 bases, with 10 bases between them. The chain's CDR3 is CASSREGGETQYF. The CDR3 DNA reads as TGTGCCAGCAGCCGTGAAGGGGGAGAGACCCAGTACTTC.

The chain carries TRBV5-1 and TRBJ2-6; D is uncertain. The germline CDR1 and CDR2 sequences are SGHRS and YFSETQ. The CDR3 is 15 residues long. Trimming removed 1 base from V and 0 bases from J, with 5 bases in between. The CDR3 is CASSLQYSGANVLTF. For the CDR3, the DNA is TGCGCCAGCAGCTTGCAGTACTCTGGGGCCAACGTCCTGACTTTC. The variable domain in full, with the rest retrieved from reference TRBV5-1 and TRBJ2-6, is KAGVTQTPRYLIKTRGQQVTLSCSPISGHRSVSWYQQTPGQGLQFLFEYFSETQRNKGNFPGRFSGRQFSNSRSEMNVSTLELGDSALYLCASSLQYSGANVLTFGAGSRLTVL.

V usage is TRBV7-9 and J usage is TRBJ2-6, with 7 positions matching TRBD1. Germline-derived CDR1 and CDR2 are SEHNR and FQNEAQ (reference sequence). The V segment lost 5 bases and the J segment 2 bases; nucleotides outside the gene matches: 0. The length of the CDR3 is 14 residues. The CDR3 region is CASSTGAGANVLTF. Here the CDR3 DNA reads TGTGCCAGCAGCACAGGGGCTGGGGCCAACGTCCTGACTTTC.

The V call is TRBV7-2, the J call TRBJ2-7, with D possibly being TRBD2 (6 bases). Germline CDR1 is SGHTA and CDR2 is FQGNSA. The CDR3 runs 16 residues. Trimming cost V 6 bases and J 0 bases, with 18 bases left between them. CDR3 residues: CASRPGSAGSSYEQYF. The DNA of the CDR3 is TGTGCCAGCAGGCCAGGGTCGGCGGGGAGCTCCTACGAGCAGTACTTC.

J is TRBJ1-1 and V is TRBV25-1; the match to TRBD1 covers 7 bases. Germline loops: CDR1 MGHDK, CDR2 SYGVNS. Trimming cost V 3 bases and J 2 bases; bases outside gene matches: 9. This CDR3 has 16 residues. In nucleotides, the CDR3 is TGTGCCAGCAGTGATTCCGTGGCAGGGGGAAACACTGAAGCTTTCTTT. This translates into CASSDSVAGGNTEAFF. Based on the CDR3 plus reference TRBV25-1 and TRBJ1-1, the full variable domain is EADIYQTPRYLVIGTGKKITLECSQTMGHDKMYWYQQDPGMELHLIHYSYGVNSTEKGDLSSESTVSRIRTEHFPLTLESARPSHTSQYLCASSDSVAGGNTEAFFGQGTRLTVV.